Presented here are 27 T cell receptor beta chains from one specimen sequenced in a study of shared clonotypes between healthy human individuals. Naive CD8 cells, CD45RO-negative and positively selected for CCR7, excluded terminally differentiated effector memory CD45RA+ cells. The repertoire was sequenced with immunoSEQ multiplex PCR; TCRdb's copy has only in-frame clones and lacks some. The data hold around 2.1 million clones, with approximately 94% observed a single time. Source material: naive CD8+ T cells from PBMCs. The receptors shown here come from a man between 18 and 29 years old in good health. Some clones in this sample may be carry-over from other donors' samples.

The CDR3 reads CASSLVSSGALRDTQYF. The CDR3 DNA reads TGTGCCAGCAGCTTGGTTTCGAGCGGGGCCCTAAGGGATACGCAGTATTTT. This chain joins TRBV7-6 and TRBJ2-3, with TRBD2 matching over 7 bases. Germline loops: CDR1 SGHVS, CDR2 FNYEAQ. Trimming cost V 3 bases and J 6 bases; bases outside gene matches: 15. The CDR3 is made up of 17 amino acids.

V gene TRBV4-3 combines with J gene TRBJ2-3; D may be TRBD1 or TRBD2 (5 bases each). CDR3 size: 13 residues. V was clipped by 1 base and J by 4 bases, with 6 bases between them. The germline V gene has CDR1 LGHNA and CDR2 YSLEER. The CDR3 loop is CASSQGGSDTQYF. The CDR3 nucleotides are TGCGCCAGCAGCCAAGGGGGGTCAGATACGCAGTATTTT.

CDR3 region: CASSQVSQGVYGYTF. The CDR3 DNA sequence: TGTGCCAGCAGCCAAGTATCGCAGGGGGTATATGGCTACACCTTC. This chain uses TRBV14 with TRBJ1-2; TRBD1 aligns across 7 bases. Germline trimming cut 1 base from V and 5 bases from J; bases unmatched to any gene: 7. This CDR3 region has 15 residues. CDR1 is SGHDN and CDR2 is FVKESK in the germline V gene.

This sequence joins TRBV29-1 and TRBJ1-2; D is ambiguous. The CDR3 loop spans 14 amino acids. Trimming cost V 2 bases and J 4 bases, with 14 bases left between them. Per germline, CDR1 SQVTM and CDR2 ANQGSEA. CDR3 loop: CSVELLNKTYGYTF. Here the CDR3 DNA reads TGCAGCGTTGAACTATTAAACAAGACCTATGGCTACACCTTC.

The V gene is TRBV10-2, the J gene TRBJ2-1, with 10 bases aligning to TRBD2. The CDR3 contains 15 residues. The V gene's germline CDR1 is WSHSY and CDR2 SAAADI. V shed 1 base and J 8 bases; nucleotides not matched to a gene: 5. The chain's CDR3 is CASSEWLAGEYEQFF. For the CDR3, the DNA is TGCGCCAGCAGTGAGTGGCTAGCGGGAGAATATGAGCAGTTCTTC.

V gene TRBV15 combines with J gene TRBJ2-1; 8 bases match TRBD2. The CDR3 loop spans 15 amino acids. The J segment lost 0 bases and the V segment lost 4 bases, leaving 2 bases of the junction unmatched. Germline-derived CDR1 and CDR2 are LNHNV and YYDKDF (reference sequence). In nucleotides, the CDR3 is TGTGCCACCAGCATTAGCGGGAACTCCTACAATGAGCAGTTCTTC. Protein product: CATSISGNSYNEQFF.

The genes are TRBV4-2 and TRBJ1-2; 7 bases line up with TRBD1. The V gene's germline CDR1 is LGHNA and CDR2 YNFKEQ. J was trimmed by 0 bases and V by 0 bases; bases with no gene match: 25. This CDR3 contains 23 residues. The CDR3 loop is CASSQDHQTSWSRDSAPNYGYTF. The CDR3 DNA sequence: TGTGCCAGCAGCCAAGACCACCAGACCTCCTGGAGTAGGGACAGCGCACCTAACTATGGCTACACCTTC.

This sequence joins TRBV7-6 and TRBJ1-1; D possibly corresponds to TRBD1 (5 bases). The CDR3 has 13 amino acids. Germline V gives CDR1 SGHVS, CDR2 FNYEAQ. The V and J ends lost 5 bases and 11 bases respectively, with 18 bases between them. The CDR3 DNA reads as TGTGCCAGCAGCCCCTCACCAGGGATACAGGCTTTCTTT. Translation gives CASSPSPGIQAFF. Looking up the rest from reference TRBV7-6 and TRBJ1-1 gives the full variable domain: GAGVSQSPRYKVTKRGQDVALRCDPISGHVSLYWYRQALGQGPEFLTYFNYEAQQDKSGLPNDRFSAERPEGSISTLTIQRTEQRDSAMYRCASSPSPGIQAFFGQGTRLTVV.

The chain recombines TRBV28 with TRBJ2-3; 7 bases agree with TRBD2. This CDR3 has 15 amino acids. CDR1 is MDHEN, CDR2 SYDVKM, per germline. V was clipped by 5 bases and J by 5 bases; unmatched bases: 10. This CDR3 reads CASSDPSGEGDTQYF. In nucleotides, the CDR3 is TGTGCCAGCAGTGACCCTAGCGGAGAGGGAGATACGCAGTATTTT.

This clone appeared a single time. V gene TRBV29-1 combines with J gene TRBJ2-5, with 8 nucleotides matching TRBD2. The end of the DNA aligns better with TRBJ2-7, so the J call may be wrong. Germline values: CDR1 SQVTM, CDR2 ANQGSEA. CDR3 length equals 14 residues. The DNA for the CDR3 is TGCAGCGTTGGAAGCAGCGGGAGCTCCTACGAGCAGTACTTC. Translating it yields CSVGSSGSSYEQYF.

The chain joins TRBV7-9 to TRBJ2-7, with 8 bases matching TRBD2. The CDR3 is 14 amino acids. Looked up from germline, CDR1 is SEHNR and CDR2 is FQNEAQ (reference sequence). The V segment lost 6 bases and the J segment 0 bases; nucleotides outside the gene matches: 4. In DNA form, the CDR3 reads TGTGCCAGCAGGTTACTAGCGGACTCCTACGAGCAGTACTTC. This codes for CASRLLADSYEQYF.

Remarks on this clone: Other DNA sequences in the sample encode the same CDR3. The chain is built from TRBV11-2 and TRBJ2-7, with D unresolved. The CDR3 loop spans 13 amino acids. Germline V gives CDR1 SGHAT, CDR2 FQNNGV. The V end lost 0 bases, the J end lost 4 bases, and 7 bases lay between the germline ends. DNA of the CDR3: TGTGCCAGCAGCTTAGATCGGACGTACGAGCAGTACTTC. It is translated as CASSLDRTYEQYF.

The J gene is TRBJ2-6, the V gene TRBV4-1; D unresolved. This CDR3 is 15 amino acids long. The germline CDR1 and CDR2 sequences are MGHRA and YSYEKL. V was pared by 6 bases and J by 2 bases, with 11 bases between. In nucleotides, the CDR3 is TGCGCCAGCAGGGGTAACCATCCTGGGGCCAACGTCCTGACTTTC. Residues: CASRGNHPGANVLTF.

This clone was seen only a few times. The V gene is TRBV7-2, the J gene TRBJ1-1; 11 positions agree with TRBD1. The junction had 12 bases not matched to a gene; V was cut back by 4 bases and J by 8 bases. CDR1 and CDR2 from the germline V gene are SGHTA and FQGNSA. This CDR3 region has 16 residues. Written as DNA, the CDR3 is TGTGCCAGCAGCTCGGGACAGGGGGTGGGAATTTACGAAGCTTTCTTT. This codes for CASSSGQGVGIYEAFF.

This clone appeared once. CDR3 loop: CAIRGSWVDNSTDTQYF. CDR3 sequence (DNA): TGTGCCATCAGGGGGTCTTGGGTGGACAACAGCACAGATACGCAGTATTTT. The rearrangement uses TRBV10-3 and TRBJ2-3, with D possibly TRBD1 on 5 matching bases. The CDR3 runs 17 residues. Germline lookup yields CDR1 ENHRY and CDR2 SYGVKD. V lost 6 bases and J 0 bases, leaving 19 bases between the germline ends.

This clone showed up just once. The same CDR3 arises from other DNA sequences in this sample as well. The rearrangement links TRBV30 to TRBJ1-2, with D uncertain. CDR3 length equals 12 residues. Looked up from germline, CDR1 is GTSNPN and CDR2 is SVGIG (reference sequence). V was shortened by 3 bases and J by 2 bases, with 7 bases between the two germline ends. In nucleotides, the CDR3 is TGTGCCTGGAGCTGGGGAAACTATGGCTACACCTTC. Its translation is CAWSWGNYGYTF. Full variable domain (outside the CDR3, taken from reference TRBV30 and TRBJ1-2): SQTIHQWPATLVQPVGSPLSLECTVEGTSNPNLYWYRQAAGRGLQLLFYSVGIGQISSEVPQNLSASRPQDRQFILSSKKLLLSDSGFYLCAWSWGNYGYTFGSGTRLTVV.

The V call is TRBV27, the J call TRBJ1-2; 9 nucleotides agree with TRBD1. The CDR3 has 14 amino acids. CDR1 and CDR2 (germline): MNHEY, SMNVEV (reference sequence). Losses at the gene ends were 6 bases for V and 3 bases for J; bases not matched to a gene: 5. The chain's CDR3 is CASRDRGTDYGYTF. The CDR3 coding sequence is TGTGCCAGCAGAGACAGGGGGACGGACTATGGCTACACCTTC.

The chain couples TRBV4-3 to TRBJ2-3, with D unclear. V lost 6 bases and J lost 2, with 18 bases in between. Germline V gives CDR1 LGHNA, CDR2 YSLEER. This CDR3 spans 16 amino acids. As DNA, the CDR3 is TGCGCCAGCAGTCTGGGTAGGGCGGAATCCACAGATACGCAGTATTTT. Translation: CASSLGRAESTDTQYF.

The gene calls are TRBV15 and TRBJ2-2, with D uncertain. The CDR3 consists of 15 residues. CDR1 and CDR2 from the germline V gene are LNHNV and YYDKDF (reference sequence). Trimming removed 1 base at V and 9 bases at J, with 15 bases between. CDR3 coding DNA: TGTGCCACCAGCAGAGTCACAGAACCACACCGGGAGCTGTTTTTT. Translating gives CATSRVTEPHRELFF.

The V and J genes are TRBV2 and TRBJ1-1; D gene unclear. Germline CDR1 and CDR2: SNHLY and FYNNEI. V gave up 4 bases and J gave up 1 base, with 22 bases separating them. The CDR3 covers 18 residues. The CDR3 nucleotides are TGTGCCAGCAGTGTGGCCCTTGGGCACCGTCTCGAGAACACTGAAGCTTTCTTT. Translation gives CASSVALGHRLENTEAFF.

V usage is TRBV9 and J usage is TRBJ1-1; D uncertain. Germline-derived CDR1 and CDR2 are SGDLS and YYNGEE. This CDR3 is 15 amino acids long. V lost 0 bases and J 1 base, leaving 10 bases between the germline ends. The CDR3 DNA follows: TGTGCCAGCAGCGTAGAGTGGGGAACGAACACTGAAGCTTTCTTT. Translated, it gives CASSVEWGTNTEAFF.

This chain connects TRBV6-4 to TRBJ2-1; D gene unclear. The CDR3 extends over 13 amino acids. V lost 4 bases to trimming and J lost 0 bases, with 4 bases between them. Germline V CDR1 and CDR2: MRHNA, SNTAGT. CDR3 bases: TGTGCCAGCAGTGTTGGCTCCTACAATGAGCAGTTCTTC. It codes for CASSVGSYNEQFF.

The chain is built from TRBV7-2 and TRBJ2-1, with a tentative D call TRBD1 (6 bases). The germline V gene encodes CDR1 SGHTA and CDR2 FQGNSA. The CDR3 covers 15 residues. The ends were cut back, 3 bases at V and 6 bases at J, with 15 bases in the middle. The CDR3 coding sequence is TGTGCCAGCAGCTTCCTCAGGGGTGCCGGCAATGAGCAGTTCTTC. This encodes CASSFLRGAGNEQFF.

The V gene is TRBV2, the J gene TRBJ1-2; TRBD1 agrees at 9 bases. CDR1 is SNHLY and CDR2 is FYNNEI in the germline V gene. The CDR3 totals 14 residues. V was pared by 6 bases and J by 7 bases, with 9 bases of the junction left unmatched. The CDR3 is CASSQDRGGLGYTF. CDR3 sequence (DNA): TGTGCCAGCAGCCAAGACAGGGGGGGGCTTGGCTACACCTTC.

The V gene is TRBV28, the J gene TRBJ2-1; 10 nucleotides line up with TRBD1. Germline V gene lookup returns CDR1 MDHEN and CDR2 SYDVKM. Trimming at V came to 7 bases and at J to 5 bases, leaving 2 bases not matched to a gene. The CDR3 runs 13 residues. In nucleotides, the CDR3 is TGTGCCAGCACAGGGACAGGGGACAATGAGCAGTTCTTC. This codes for CASTGTGDNEQFF.

The chain joins TRBV7-2 to TRBJ2-3; D remains unclear. V lost 3 bases and J lost 6, with 10 bases in between. This CDR3 region has 13 residues. CDR1 SGHTA and CDR2 FQGNSA come from the germline V gene. Here the CDR3 DNA reads TGTGCCAGCAGCTTGGCCGCATGGGATACGCAGTATTTT. This sequence encodes CASSLAAWDTQYF.

V gene TRBV7-9 combines with J gene TRBJ2-2; D is perhaps TRBD2 (7 bases). Germline assignment: CDR1 SEHNR and CDR2 FQNEAQ (reference sequence). CDR3 length: 15 residues. V shed 4 bases and J shed 4 bases, with 13 bases lying between them. The CDR3 DNA is TGTGCCAGCAGCTCCGACGGGGGGCGCACCGGGGAGCTGTTTTTT. Its translation is CASSSDGGRTGELFF.